This T cell receptor beta chain is from a study of cytomegalovirus exposure and HLA in healthy donors. Turning to the study itself: The roughly 670 first-cohort repertoires shared a platform with the roughly 110 validation repertoires, as reported in a later analysis. Whole-study findings and limits: The study found most TCR sequences rare, yet found some public TCRs in many donors. Cytomegalovirus status, reportedly, was diagnosed with high specificity and sensitivity by the classifier.

In regard to this clone: The antigen is undetermined.

CDR3 length equals 14 residues. The trim removed 7 bases at V and 0 bases at J, leaving 3 bases unmatched. The germline V gene encodes CDR1 SNHLY and CDR2 FYNNEI. Profiled with immunoSEQ multiplex PCR; TCRdb holds only in-frame clones, not every one. The table includes about 150,000 clones, about 94% detected once. Sequences were obtained from PBMCs. The chain has TRBV2 and TRBJ2-1, with TRBD1 identical over 7 bases. The sequence was obtained from a man between 18 and 29 years old in good health and CMV-seropositive. The CDR3, as DNA: TGTGCCAGCACATGGGACAGCTCCTACAATGAGCAGTTCTTC. Translation: CASTWDSSYNEQFF. Filled out from reference TRBV2 and TRBJ2-1, the complete variable domain reads EPEVTQTPSHQVTQMGQEVILRCVPISNHLYFYWYRQILGQKVEFLVSFYNNEISEKSEIFDDQFSVERPDGSNFTLKIRSTKLEDSAMYFCASTWDSSYNEQFFGPGTRLTVL.